Each of the 8 T cell receptor beta chains below was sequenced from the same sample in a study of early T cells in non-severe SARS-CoV-2 infection. TCRdb used MiXCR to reprocess the 5' RACE reads, holding one entry per CDR3 protein. The table records some 81,000 distinct CDR3 sequences, approximately 15% of them present only once. The sequenced sample consisted of whole blood. These receptor sequences come from an adult who was a healthcare worker with PCR-confirmed SARS-CoV-2 infection or an uninfected control (not recorded which).

CDR3 in amino acids: CSAASQGPYEQYF. In DNA, the CDR3 is TGCAGCGCCGCGAGCCAGGGCCCCTACGAGCAGTACTTC. J is TRBJ2-7 and V is TRBV29-1; possible D gene TRBD1, 5 bases. There are 13 residues in the CDR3. In germline, CDR1 is SQVTM, CDR2 ANQGSEA. The germline V and J ends were trimmed by 7 bases and 2 bases, with 15 bases remaining between them.

V usage is TRBV10-2 and J usage is TRBJ1-6; tentatively, D is TRBD1 (5 bases). The V gene lost 3 bases and the J gene lost 13 bases, with 16 bases spanning the gap. This CDR3 has 14 amino acids. Germline assignment: CDR1 WSHSY and CDR2 SAAADI. The CDR3 reads CASSESKNRSPLHF. In DNA form, the CDR3 reads TGCGCCAGCAGTGAATCGAAAAACAGGTCCCCCCTCCACTTT.

This clonotype was detected many times. J is TRBJ2-7 and V is TRBV2, with D uncertain. Trimming cost V 8 bases and J 3 bases, with 5 bases left between them. From germline, CDR1 is SNHLY and CDR2 FYNNEI. The CDR3 covers 10 residues. CDR3 in amino acids: CASWDYEQYF. The CDR3 coding sequence is TGTGCCAGCTGGGACTACGAGCAGTACTTC.

This clonotype has just a few counts. The chain is built from TRBV27 and TRBJ1-1; D is possibly TRBD1 (6 bases). Trimming took 6 bases from V and 2 from J, leaving 10 bases between them. From germline, CDR1 is MNHEY and CDR2 SMNVEV (reference sequence). The length of the CDR3 is 13 residues. The CDR3 region is CASSRQVNTEAFF. The CDR3, as DNA: TGTGCCAGCAGCCGACAGGTAAACACTGAAGCTTTCTTT.

The chain combines TRBV28 with TRBJ1-6, with a possible D match to TRBD1 (6 bases). The V end was cut by 2 bases, the J end by 6 bases, with 23 bases between. The CDR3 length is 19 residues. Germline CDR1 reads MDHEN; CDR2 reads SYDVKM. CDR3 DNA sequence: TGTGCCAGCAGTTTAACAGGGTTCCCAGCCGGGGAGGCTAATTCACCCCTCCACTTT. Its translation is CASSLTGFPAGEANSPLHF.

The chain is built from TRBV28 and TRBJ2-1; a weak D match, TRBD1 (5 bases). This CDR3 spans 14 amino acids. Trimming removed 6 bases from V and 4 bases from J, with 13 bases in between. Germline CDR1 is MDHEN and CDR2 is SYDVKM. The CDR3 bases are TGTGCCAGCAGACCACCAGGGAAGTACAATGAGCAGTTCTTC. Translating gives CASRPPGKYNEQFF.

This clonotype was detected a few times. The genes are TRBV6-4 and TRBJ2-2, with unresolved D. Trimming pared 4 bases from V and 4 bases from J, leaving 10 bases between. Germline V gives CDR1 MRHNA, CDR2 SNTAGT. The CDR3 runs to 14 residues. The CDR3 loop reads CASSVKSGTGELFF. The DNA of the CDR3 is TGTGCCAGCAGTGTTAAGTCCGGCACCGGGGAGCTGTTTTTT.

This clonotype was counted a few times. The chain uses TRBV12-3 or TRBV12-4 and TRBJ1-4, with D tentatively TRBD1 (5 bases). The CDR3 contains 15 residues. V shed 4 bases and J shed 0 bases, with 9 bases lying between them. The CDR3, as DNA: TGTGCCAGCAGTTATGGGGACTCAACTAATGAAAAACTGTTTTTT. This codes for CASSYGDSTNEKLFF.